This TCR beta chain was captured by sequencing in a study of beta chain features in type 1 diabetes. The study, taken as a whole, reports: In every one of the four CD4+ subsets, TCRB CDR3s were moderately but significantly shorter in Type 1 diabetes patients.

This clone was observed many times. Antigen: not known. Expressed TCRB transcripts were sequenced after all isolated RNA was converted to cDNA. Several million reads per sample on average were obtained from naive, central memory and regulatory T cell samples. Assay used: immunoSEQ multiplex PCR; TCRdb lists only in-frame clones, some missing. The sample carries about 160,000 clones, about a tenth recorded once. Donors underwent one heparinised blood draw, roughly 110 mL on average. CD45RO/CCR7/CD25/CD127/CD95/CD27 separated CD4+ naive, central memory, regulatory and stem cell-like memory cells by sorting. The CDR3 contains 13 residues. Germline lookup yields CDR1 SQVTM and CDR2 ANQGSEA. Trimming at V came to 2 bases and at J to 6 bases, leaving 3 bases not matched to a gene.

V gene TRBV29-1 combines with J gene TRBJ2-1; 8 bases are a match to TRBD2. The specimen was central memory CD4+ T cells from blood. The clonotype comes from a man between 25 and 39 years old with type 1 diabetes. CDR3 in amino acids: CSVEPGTSNEQFF. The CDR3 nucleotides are TGCAGCGTTGAACCCGGGACTAGCAATGAGCAGTTCTTC.